This T cell receptor (beta chain) is drawn from a study of T cells expressing NK-cell markers. The wider study: Sequenced donors, eight in total, included seven who were HCMV-seropositive and one who was seronegative.

As concerns this clonotype: No antigen is known for it.

Germline assignment: CDR1 SGHTA and CDR2 FQGNSA. The CDR3 runs 16 residues. TCRdb re-called the 5' RACE reads, yielding one record per CDR3 amino acid sequence without DNA. The repertoire shows about 260,000 distinct CDR3 sequences; the top ten hold roughly 4.2%. Study-level findings and limits: A handful of donors showed these clonotypes also leading the CD3+CD56-NKG2C+ fraction.

The sequence came from a woman between 18 and 69 years old in good health. Sequencing input: blood T cells: a sorted CD56 or NKG2C T cell subset, CD4+ or CD8+ T cells, or bulk PBMC T cells (not recorded which). The chain carries TRBV7-2 and TRBJ2-7; TCRdb calls TRBD1, which cannot be checked without DNA. CDR3 protein: CASSLAAGARSYEQYF.